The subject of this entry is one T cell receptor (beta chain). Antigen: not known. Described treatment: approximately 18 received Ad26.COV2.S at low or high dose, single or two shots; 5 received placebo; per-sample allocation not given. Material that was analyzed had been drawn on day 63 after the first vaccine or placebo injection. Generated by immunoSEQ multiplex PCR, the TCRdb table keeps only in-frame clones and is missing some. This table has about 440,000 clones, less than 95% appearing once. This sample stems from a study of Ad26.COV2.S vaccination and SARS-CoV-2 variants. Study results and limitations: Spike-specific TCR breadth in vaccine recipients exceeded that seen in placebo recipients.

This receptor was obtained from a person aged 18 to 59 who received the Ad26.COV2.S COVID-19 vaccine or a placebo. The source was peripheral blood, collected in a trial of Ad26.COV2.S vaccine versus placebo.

The CDR3 spells CASSRLRQGIQYF. Written as DNA, the CDR3 is TGTGCCAGCAGCCGACTCCGTCAGGGCATTCAGTACTTC. The gene calls are TRBV11-2 and TRBJ2-4; the D gene is possibly TRBD1 (5 bases). The CDR3 covers 13 residues. Germline V gene lookup returns CDR1 SGHAT and CDR2 FQNNGV. Trimming took off 5 bases at V and 9 bases at J, with 14 bases between the two ends.